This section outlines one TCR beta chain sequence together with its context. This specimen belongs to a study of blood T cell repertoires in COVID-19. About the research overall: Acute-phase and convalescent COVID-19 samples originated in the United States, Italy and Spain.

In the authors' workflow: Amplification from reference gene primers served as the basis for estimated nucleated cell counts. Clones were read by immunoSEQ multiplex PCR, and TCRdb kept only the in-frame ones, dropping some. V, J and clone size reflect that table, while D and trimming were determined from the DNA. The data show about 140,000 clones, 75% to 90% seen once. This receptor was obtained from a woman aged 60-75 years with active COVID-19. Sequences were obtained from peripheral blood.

The CDR3 spells CASSPTGVEQFF. The CDR3 coding sequence is TGTGCCAGCAGCCCAACAGGGGTTGAGCAGTTCTTC. This rearrangement joins TRBV7-3 to TRBJ2-1, with TRBD1 identical over 7 bases. Germline loops: CDR1 SGHTA, CDR2 FQGTGA. V trimming: 5 bases; J trimming: 9 bases; junction bases outside the gene matches: 4. The CDR3 sequence is 12 residues long. The entire variable domain, with the rest obtained from reference TRBV7-3 and TRBJ2-1, is as follows: GAGVSQTPSNKVTEKGKYVELRCDPISGHTALYWYRQSLGQGPEFLIYFQGTGAADDSGLPNDRFFAVRPEGSVSTLKIQRTERGDSAVYLCASSPTGVEQFFGPGTRLTVL.